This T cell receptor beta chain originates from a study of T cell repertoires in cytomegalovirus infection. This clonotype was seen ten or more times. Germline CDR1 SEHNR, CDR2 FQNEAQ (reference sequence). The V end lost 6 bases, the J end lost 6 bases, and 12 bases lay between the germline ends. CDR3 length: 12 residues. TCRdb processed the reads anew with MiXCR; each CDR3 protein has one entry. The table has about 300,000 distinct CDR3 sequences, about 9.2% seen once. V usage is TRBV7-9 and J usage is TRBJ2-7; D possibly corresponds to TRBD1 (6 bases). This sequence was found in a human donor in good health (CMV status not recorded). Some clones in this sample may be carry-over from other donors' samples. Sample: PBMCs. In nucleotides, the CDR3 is TGTGCCAGCAGTATGACAGGCCGCGAGCAGTACTTC. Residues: CASSMTGREQYF.